This TCR beta chain was found in a study of blood T cell repertoires in COVID-19. Study-level information: Researchers got acute and convalescent COVID-19 samples from the United States, Italy and Spain.

In the source study's methods: The authors estimated nucleated cell counts from reference gene primer amplification. TCRdb keeps only in-frame clones here, not all; method: immunoSEQ multiplex PCR. V and J calls and clone size are given by that table; D and trimming were obtained from the DNA. This sample has 150,000 to 200,000 clones, with around 85% found just once. Germline CDR1 reads MNHEY; CDR2 reads SMNVEV (reference sequence). Losses at the gene ends were 3 bases for V and 4 bases for J; bases not matched to a gene: 12. The CDR3 totals 18 residues. The clonotype comes from a woman in her sixties or seventies with acute or convalescent COVID-19. Specimen: peripheral blood. This chain connects TRBV27 to TRBJ2-2, with 9 bases lining up with TRBD1. The CDR3 DNA reads TGTGCCAGCAGTTTCCGAATTCCGGGACAGGGAAGCACCGGGGAGCTGTTTTTT. Translating it yields CASSFRIPGQGSTGELFF.